This T cell receptor (beta chain) emerged from a study of T cells in Graves' hyperthyroidism and ophthalmopathy. Notes on the study in general: Ophthalmopathy was distinguished from stable hyperthyroidism by 13 V-J signatures.

Amplification of TCR beta CDR3 regions used RNA as the template. The primer set for the first-round RT-PCR of the TCR CDR3 was HTBI. Each CDR3 protein is one row after TCRdb ran MiXCR on the multiplex PCR reads. This table holds about 560,000 distinct CDR3 sequences, 15% to 18% found once. V gave up 6 bases and J gave up 5 bases; unmatched junction bases: 12. Germline V lookup: CDR1 PRHDT, CDR2 FYEKMQ (reference sequence). The CDR3 sequence is 15 residues long. A lack of ophthalmopathy progression within 18 months defined stable Graves' hyperthyroidism. Patients aged 18 to 65 had newly diagnosed hyperthyroidism lasting under 2 months. Source material for PBMCs was about 11 ml fresh peripheral blood. With respect to this clonotype: Its specificity is unknown.

This clonotype was obtained from a woman in her twenties or thirties with Graves' hyperthyroidism. The chain has TRBV13 and TRBJ2-5; 7 nucleotides agree with TRBD1. The source material was blood. CDR3 nucleotides: TGTGCCAGCAGTCACTGGGACAGCCCGGGGGAGACCCAGTACTTC. This sequence encodes CASSHWDSPGETQYF.